The sample holds many counts of the clone carrying this TCR beta chain. The antigen remains undetermined. Investigators prepared the TCR beta libraries by applying iRepertoire HTBI primers and Arm-PCR of CDR3 regions. Per the study methods: Looking across samples, the authors found about 62 TRBV and 14 to 15 TRBJ segments. TCRdb independently ran MiXCR on the multiplex PCR reads; one entry per CDR3 protein. TCRdb's processing, not the study's, gives the V and J calls here. The sample carries almost 350,000 distinct CDR3 sequences, 15% to 20% recorded once. Germline loops: CDR1 SGHAT, CDR2 FQNNGV. V shed 4 bases, J shed 4 bases, and the junction held 5 bases outside the gene matches. The CDR3 is 14 residues long. This entry belongs to a study of regulatory T cells in long-lasting Graves disease. Time point in this sample: persistent/refractory GD, antithyroid drugs over 5 years with positive TRAb. With RNA extracted from PBMCs as input, the TCR library was made. Diagnosing Graves' disease relied on the American Thyroid Association guidelines.

Study-level points and caveats: TCR diversity was lower in persistent Graves' patients (versus newly diagnosed ones).

The V call is TRBV11-2, the J call TRBJ2-7, with 9 bases aligning to TRBD1. The sample consisted of peripheral blood mononuclear cells (PBMCs), taken when the disease was refractory, from a patient treated with antithyroid drugs. The receptor comes from a female donor with Graves disease. In nucleotides, the CDR3 is TGTGCCAGCAGCTCTAACAGGGGGCGTTACGAGCAGTACTTC. Translating gives CASSSNRGRYEQYF.